Presented here are 28 T cell receptor beta chains from one specimen sequenced in a study of shared clonotypes between healthy human individuals. Sequencing used immunoSEQ multiplex PCR; TCRdb keeps in-frame clones, though not all of them. This table has 2 million to 2.5 million clones, roughly 93% appearing once. Specimen: naive CD4+ T cells from PBMCs. Documented subset: CD45RA+ positively selected. These receptor sequences come from a man between 18 and 29 years old in good health. Some clones in this sample may be carry-over from other donors' samples.

This rearrangement joins TRBV30 to TRBJ1-3; a weak D match, TRBD1 (5 bases). The CDR3 runs to 15 residues. The V gene lost 2 bases and the J gene lost 4 bases, with 15 bases spanning the gap. Germline loops: CDR1 GTSNPN, CDR2 SVGIG (reference sequence). As DNA, the CDR3 is TGTGCCTGGAGTTATGGGAGGACACCCGGAAACACCATATATTTT. It encodes CAWSYGRTPGNTIYF.

The chain links TRBV5-4 to TRBJ2-3; D is unresolved. Germline V gene data show CDR1 as SGHNT and CDR2 as YYREEE (reference sequence). The CDR3 spans 16 residues. V gave up 3 bases and J gave up 0 bases, with 14 bases separating them. Here the CDR3 DNA reads TGTGCCAGCAGCTCAAGTAATATCCGAAGCACAGATACGCAGTATTTT. This translates into CASSSSNIRSTDTQYF.

The gene calls are TRBV30 and TRBJ2-3; 11 bases line up with TRBD2. Unmatched junction bases numbered 2, after V lost 1 base and J lost 8 bases. CDR3 size: 13 residues. Germline V gene data show CDR1 as GTSNPN and CDR2 as SVGIG (reference sequence). CDR3 residues: CAWSAGLAGTQYF. CDR3 bases: TGTGCCTGGAGTGCCGGACTAGCGGGTACGCAGTATTTT.

V is TRBV10-3 and J is TRBJ2-2, with 8 bases lining up with TRBD1. The junction had 2 bases not matched to a gene; V was cut back by 8 bases and J by 0 bases. The CDR3 length is 14 residues. Germline CDR1 reads ENHRY; CDR2 reads SYGVKD. The CDR3 spells CAIGQGANTGELFF. CDR3 coding DNA: TGTGCCATCGGACAGGGAGCGAACACCGGGGAGCTGTTTTTT.

J is TRBJ2-1 and V is TRBV7-2; 8 positions agree with TRBD1. CDR1 is SGHTA and CDR2 is FQGNSA in the germline V gene. The CDR3 spans 13 residues. V was pared by 6 bases and J by 3 bases, with 1 base of the junction left unmatched. The CDR3 DNA reads as TGTGCCAGCAGTGGGACAGGCTACAATGAGCAGTTCTTC. This encodes CASSGTGYNEQFF.

The chain is built from TRBV25-1 and TRBJ2-7; TRBD1 aligns across 7 bases. The CDR3 has 12 amino acids. Germline-derived CDR1 and CDR2 are MGHDK and SYGVNS. J was trimmed by 6 bases and V by 7 bases; bases with no gene match: 6. The CDR3 sequence is CASTPPGGEQYF. Here the CDR3 DNA reads TGTGCCAGCACCCCCCCAGGGGGCGAGCAGTACTTC.

V usage is TRBV6-4 and J usage is TRBJ2-7; the D gene could be TRBD1 or TRBD2 (5 bases each). The CDR3 has 15 amino acids. V was clipped by 6 bases and J by 5 bases, with 20 bases between them. Germline-derived CDR1 and CDR2 are MRHNA and SNTAGT. The CDR3 DNA is TGTGCCAGCAGCGTCGAACCGGGACCGCTTCACGAGCAGTACTTC. Translation gives CASSVEPGPLHEQYF.

In its sample, this clone was seen once. Germline is not matched at one junction end, which may reflect a read error. The chain combines TRBV19 with TRBJ2-1; the D gene is possibly TRBD2 (6 bases). Germline V CDR1 and CDR2: LNHDA, SQIVND (reference sequence). This CDR3 region has 14 residues. The CDR3 protein is CASRSGGSFNEQFF. CDR3 nucleotides: TGTGCCAGTAGGTCTGGAGGGTCCTTCAATGAGCAGTTCTTC. Drawing the rest from reference TRBV19 and TRBJ2-1, the complete variable domain is DGGITQSPKYLFRKEGQNVTLSCEQNLNHDAMYWYRQDPGQGLRLIYYSQIVNDFQKGDIAEGYSVSREKKESFPLTVTSAQKNPTAFYLCASRSGGSFNEQFFGPGTRLTVL.

With regard to this clone: This sample includes further DNA sequences coding for the same CDR3. This chain connects TRBV5-1 to TRBJ1-5; D is uncertain. This CDR3 has 13 residues. CDR1 SGHRS and CDR2 YFSETQ come from the germline V gene. V dropped 1 base and J dropped 5 bases, with 7 bases sitting between them. The CDR3 loop is CASSLTADQPQHF. For the CDR3, the DNA is TGCGCCAGCAGCTTGACGGCAGATCAGCCCCAGCATTTT.

On this clone itself: At one boundary the junction diverges from the germline segment, which might be a read error. CDR3 coding DNA: TGTGCCAGCAATGAAGGACAGGTGAATCAGCCCCAGCATTTT. Protein sequence: CASNEGQVNQPQHF. This chain links TRBV2 with TRBJ1-5, with 7 bases identical to TRBD1. The CDR3 is made up of 14 amino acids. Germline CDR1 reads SNHLY; CDR2 reads FYNNEI.

Notes on this clone: This sample also contains other DNA sequences that code for the same CDR3. The chain joins TRBV5-1 to TRBJ1-4; D remains unclear. CDR1 is SGHRS and CDR2 is YFSETQ in the germline V gene. V lost 0 bases, J lost 5 bases, and 11 bases lay in between. There are 15 residues in the CDR3. Here the CDR3 DNA reads TGCGCCAGCAGCTTGGAGGCGAGATCCAATGAAAAACTGTTTTTT. Encoded protein: CASSLEARSNEKLFF.

As concerns this clone: Other DNA variants within this sample encode the same CDR3. The chain is built from TRBV30 and TRBJ1-2; D call uncertain. The CDR3 has 11 amino acids. Trimming left V 5 bases short and J 4 bases short, with 8 bases between. Germline V gives CDR1 GTSNPN, CDR2 SVGIG (reference sequence). The CDR3 DNA follows: TGTGCCTGGTCCCCAGGCTATGGCTACACCTTC. Its translation is CAWSPGYGYTF. The entire variable domain, with the rest obtained from reference TRBV30 and TRBJ1-2, is as follows: SQTIHQWPATLVQPVGSPLSLECTVEGTSNPNLYWYRQAAGRGLQLLFYSVGIGQISSEVPQNLSASRPQDRQFILSSKKLLLSDSGFYLCAWSPGYGYTFGSGTRLTVV.

This clone was seen just once. The chain links TRBV7-9 to TRBJ1-4; D unresolved. Germline CDR1 is SEHNR and CDR2 is FQNEAQ (reference sequence). The CDR3 runs 14 residues. Trimming cost V 3 bases and J 4 bases, with 9 bases left between them. The CDR3 reads CASSFAGNNEKLFF. Here the CDR3 DNA reads TGTGCCAGCAGCTTCGCTGGAAATAATGAAAAACTGTTTTTT.

The CDR3 sequence is CASQGDPSGNTIYF. The CDR3 DNA reads TGTGCCTCTCAGGGGGATCCCTCTGGAAACACCATATATTTT. J is TRBJ1-3 and V is TRBV10-3; 7 nucleotides agree with TRBD1. The germline CDR1 and CDR2 sequences are ENHRY and SYGVKD. Unmatched junction bases numbered 7, after V lost 11 bases and J lost 0 bases. This CDR3 spans 14 amino acids.

For this clone: Other DNA sequences in this sample translate to the same CDR3. The DNA of the CDR3 is TGTGCCAGCAGCTTGGGGGGCGGCAACACTGAAGCTTTCTTT. Translation: CASSLGGGNTEAFF. The genes are TRBV5-4 and TRBJ1-1, with TRBD1 as a possible D gene (5 bases). The V end was cut by 0 bases, the J end by 2 bases, with 8 bases between. In germline, CDR1 is SGHNT, CDR2 YYREEE (reference sequence). The length of the CDR3 is 14 residues.

The chain combines TRBV9 with TRBJ1-1; 12 bases match TRBD1. Germline CDR1 reads SGDLS; CDR2 reads YYNGEE. This CDR3 spans 16 amino acids. The V gene end was trimmed by 0 bases and the J gene end by 5 bases; junction bases not matched to a gene: 5. DNA for the CDR3: TGTGCCAGCAGCGTAGGGGGACAGGGGGCTAGGACTGAAGCTTTCTTT. It specifies CASSVGGQGARTEAFF.

The gene calls are TRBV7-3 and TRBJ1-2, with D possibly TRBD1 on 6 matching bases. V was clipped by 5 bases and J by 8 bases, with 18 bases between them. CDR1 is SGHTA, CDR2 FQGTGA, per germline. This CDR3 is 14 amino acids long. CDR3 sequence reads: CASSPTGTLLGYTF. DNA for the CDR3: TGTGCCAGCAGCCCCACCGGGACACTCTTAGGCTACACCTTC.

The count of this clone is one. J is TRBJ1-2 and V is TRBV5-1; tentatively, D is TRBD1 (5 bases). The CDR3 spans 11 residues. In germline, CDR1 is SGHRS, CDR2 YFSETQ. Trimming pared 7 bases from V and 5 bases from J, leaving 9 bases between. The CDR3 DNA sequence: TGCGCCAGCGACAGAACTTATGGCTACACCTTC. This gives the protein CASDRTYGYTF. Complete variable domain (other parts from reference TRBV5-1 and TRBJ1-2): KAGVTQTPRYLIKTRGQQVTLSCSPISGHRSVSWYQQTPGQGLQFLFEYFSETQRNKGNFPGRFSGRQFSNSRSEMNVSTLELGDSALYLCASDRTYGYTFGSGTRLTVV.

In regard to this clone: Other DNA variants within this sample encode the same CDR3. The CDR3: CASSLGGADYGYTF. The CDR3 bases are TGCGCCAGCAGCTTGGGTGGGGCGGACTATGGCTACACCTTC. The chain employs TRBV5-1 and TRBJ1-2; D is perhaps TRBD1 (5 bases). This CDR3 contains 14 residues. Trimming took 0 bases from V and 3 from J, leaving 9 bases between them. CDR1 is SGHRS and CDR2 is YFSETQ in the germline V gene.

The chain uses TRBV7-9 and TRBJ2-7; D perhaps matches TRBD1 (5 bases). Germline V gene sequence: CDR1 SEHNR, CDR2 FQNEAQ (reference sequence). The CDR3 runs 14 residues. Trimming stripped 3 bases from V and 5 bases from J, with 14 bases between. The CDR3 is CASSLAAGIDEQYF. Here the CDR3 DNA reads TGTGCCAGCAGCTTGGCTGCAGGGATAGACGAGCAGTACTTC.

The J gene is TRBJ1-1, the V gene TRBV20-1; tentatively, D is TRBD1 (5 bases). The germline V gene has CDR1 DFQATT and CDR2 SNEGSKA (reference sequence). The CDR3 covers 11 residues. The V end lost 5 bases, the J end lost 6 bases, and 10 bases lay between the germline ends. CDR3 residues: CSAPSGPEAFF. The CDR3 DNA reads TGCAGTGCTCCCTCGGGGCCTGAAGCTTTCTTT.

V and J are TRBV28 and TRBJ2-3; 7 nucleotides match TRBD2. There are 17 residues in the CDR3. Germline CDR1 reads MDHEN; CDR2 reads SYDVKM. V gave up 4 bases and J gave up 2 bases; unmatched junction bases: 12. CDR3 protein: CASSSYLAAPVTDTQYF. The CDR3 coding sequence is TGTGCCAGCAGTTCTTATCTAGCGGCCCCGGTCACAGATACGCAGTATTTT.

The chain links TRBV27 to TRBJ1-2; TRBD1 is a possible D gene (6 bases). Germline V gene lookup returns CDR1 MNHEY and CDR2 SMNVEV (reference sequence). V was trimmed by 3 bases and J by 4 bases, leaving 15 bases between them. The CDR3 is made up of 15 amino acids. The CDR3 is CASSFGQGLTYGYTF. The CDR3 bases are TGTGCCAGCAGTTTTGGGCAGGGGTTAACCTATGGCTACACCTTC.

The V call is TRBV18, the J call TRBJ1-2, with 8 bases that match TRBD1. The CDR3 runs to 19 residues. Per germline, CDR1 KGHSH and CDR2 LQKENI. The junction had 16 bases not matched to a gene; V was cut back by 4 bases and J by 0 bases. CDR3 bases: TGTGCCAGCTCACTTTTGAACTCTGGACAGGGTGGGACTAACTATGGCTACACCTTC. Amino acid sequence: CASSLLNSGQGGTNYGYTF.

On this clone: The sample contains more than one DNA sequence encoding this CDR3. J is TRBJ1-3 and V is TRBV5-1, with D unclear. The CDR3 length is 15 residues. The V end lost 0 bases, the J end lost 4 bases, and 11 bases lay between the germline ends. The germline V gene has CDR1 SGHRS and CDR2 YFSETQ. Here the CDR3 DNA reads TGCGCCAGCAGCTTGGTTCCGGGATCGGGAAACACCATATATTTT. It yields the protein CASSLVPGSGNTIYF.

The chain carries TRBV6-1 and TRBJ1-4; D is uncertain. CDR3 size: 13 residues. Germline values: CDR1 MNHNS, CDR2 SASEGT. Trimming stripped 0 bases from V and 8 bases from J, with 7 bases between. The CDR3 sequence: CASSEASDEKLFF. CDR3 sequence (DNA): TGTGCCAGCAGTGAAGCGTCGGACGAAAAACTGTTTTTT.

As concerns this clone: Different DNA sequences within this sample yield the same CDR3. This chain joins TRBV28 and TRBJ2-2; no definite D call. Germline V CDR1 and CDR2: MDHEN, SYDVKM. Trimming left V 3 bases short and J 4 bases short, with 6 bases between. The CDR3 loop spans 13 amino acids. For the CDR3, the DNA is TGTGCCAGCAGTTTTCCTGGCACCGGGGAGCTGTTTTTT. It encodes CASSFPGTGELFF. The whole variable domain, filled in from reference TRBV28 and TRBJ2-2, reads DVKVTQSSRYLVKRTGEKVFLECVQDMDHENMFWYRQDPGLGLRLIYFSYDVKMKEKGDIPEGYSVSREKKERFSLILESASTNQTSMYLCASSFPGTGELFFGEGSRLTVL.

CDR3 in DNA: TGCGCCAGCAGCCAGGGGTTATACAATCAGCCCCAGCATTTT. Translating gives CASSQGLYNQPQHF. The chain is built from TRBV4-1 and TRBJ1-5, with D hard to call. In germline, CDR1 is MGHRA, CDR2 YSYEKL. The CDR3 contains 14 residues. Trimming removed 3 bases at V and 3 bases at J, with 9 bases between.